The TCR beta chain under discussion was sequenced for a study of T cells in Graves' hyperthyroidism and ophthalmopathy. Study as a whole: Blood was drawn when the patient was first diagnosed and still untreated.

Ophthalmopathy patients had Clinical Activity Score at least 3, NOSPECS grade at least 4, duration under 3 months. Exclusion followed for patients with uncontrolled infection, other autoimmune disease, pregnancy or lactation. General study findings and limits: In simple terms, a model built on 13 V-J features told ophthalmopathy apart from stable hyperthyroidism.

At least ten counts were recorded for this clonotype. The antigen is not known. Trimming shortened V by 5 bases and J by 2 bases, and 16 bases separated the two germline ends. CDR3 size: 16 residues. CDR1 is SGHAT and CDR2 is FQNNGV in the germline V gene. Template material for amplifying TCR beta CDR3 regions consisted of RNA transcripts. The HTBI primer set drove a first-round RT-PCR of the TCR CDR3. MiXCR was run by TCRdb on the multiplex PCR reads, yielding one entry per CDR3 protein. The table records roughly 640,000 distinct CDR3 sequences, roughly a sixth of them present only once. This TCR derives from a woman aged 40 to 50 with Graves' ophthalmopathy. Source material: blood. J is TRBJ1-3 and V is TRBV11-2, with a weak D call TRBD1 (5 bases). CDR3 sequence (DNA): TGTGCCAGCAGCCTCAGGGTTCTAAGGACTGGAAACACCATATATTTT. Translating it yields CASSLRVLRTGNTIYF.